The 10 T cell receptor beta chains below come from one sample, sequenced in a study of shared clonotypes between healthy human individuals. Profiling relied on immunoSEQ multiplex PCR, and the TCRdb table lists in-frame clones only, not all of them. Here the sample spans approximately 640,000 clones, about nine tenths being singletons. The sequenced sample consisted of memory CD8+ T cells from PBMCs. Subset denoted: CD45RO+ cells pooled with CCR7-negative TemRA cells. All receptors derive from a man aged 18 to 29 in good health. Some clones in this sample may be carry-over from other donors' samples.

J is TRBJ1-2 and V is TRBV7-9; 11 nucleotides align to TRBD1. Germline CDR1 reads SEHNR; CDR2 reads FQNEAQ (reference sequence). This CDR3 has 17 residues. V dropped 0 bases and J dropped 2; count of bases not matched to a gene: 5. This chain's CDR3 is CASSLAGTGGLNYGYTF. The CDR3 DNA is TGTGCCAGCAGCTTAGCCGGGACAGGGGGTCTAAACTATGGCTACACCTTC.

The chain links TRBV7-9 to TRBJ2-3; 7 bases align to TRBD1. The CDR3 is 15 residues long. Germline loops: CDR1 SEHNR, CDR2 FQNEAQ (reference sequence). The trim removed 5 bases at V and 11 bases at J, leaving 16 bases unmatched. CDR3: CASSRRDSPNPMQYF. For the CDR3, the DNA is TGTGCCAGCAGCCGCAGGGACAGTCCCAATCCAATGCAGTATTTT.

This rearrangement joins TRBV21-1 to TRBJ2-2. TRBV21-1 is a recognized pseudogene. The CDR3 consists of 14 residues. The CDR3 region has the DNA TGTGCCACCCTGGGTCTCGCGAACACCGGGGAGCTGTTTTTT. It translates to CATLGLANTGELFF.

The chain couples TRBV4-1 to TRBJ2-2, with D unclear. Germline V gene sequence: CDR1 MGHRA, CDR2 YSYEKL. The length of the CDR3 is 16 residues. Trimming cost V 0 bases and J 1 base, with 9 bases left between them. CDR3 DNA: TGCGCCAGCAGCCAAGATTGGCCAGGGAACACCGGGGAGCTGTTTTTT. Protein product: CASSQDWPGNTGELFF.

The genes are TRBV6-1 and TRBJ2-7; the D gene could be TRBD1 or TRBD2 (7 bases each). CDR1 MNHNS and CDR2 SASEGT come from the germline V gene. With 6 bases removed from V and 0 bases from J, the gap between germline ends came to 15 bases. The CDR3 has 15 amino acids. CDR3 amino acids: CASSLGRDSSYEQYF. The CDR3 nucleotides are TGTGCCAGCAGCCTTGGGAGGGACAGCTCCTACGAGCAGTACTTC.

The V call is TRBV5-1, the J call TRBJ2-7; the D gene is possibly TRBD1 (6 bases). Germline CDR1 SGHRS, CDR2 YFSETQ. The V and J ends lost 0 bases and 4 bases respectively, with 11 bases between them. The CDR3 contains 14 residues. The CDR3, as DNA: TGCGCCAGCAGCTTGGAAATAAGGGGGTACGAGCAGTACTTC. Translated: CASSLEIRGYEQYF.

The chain recombines TRBV11-2 with TRBJ1-2; 8 bases align to TRBD1. V shed 5 bases, J shed 3 bases, and the junction held 8 bases outside the gene matches. The CDR3 extends over 15 amino acids. Germline CDR1 and CDR2: SGHAT and FQNNGV. The chain's CDR3 is CASSLSAGGDYGYTF. Here the CDR3 DNA reads TGTGCCAGCAGCCTCTCGGCAGGGGGCGACTATGGCTACACCTTC.

About this clone itself: This CDR3 is also generated by other DNA sequences in the sample. The chain is built from TRBV9 and TRBJ2-7; 12 bases map to TRBD2. The CDR3 is 15 amino acids. Germline lookup yields CDR1 SGDLS and CDR2 YYNGEE. With V trimmed by 3 bases and J by 4 bases, 5 bases remained unmatched. The CDR3 loop reads CASSAGLAGTYEQYF. The CDR3 DNA reads TGTGCCAGCAGCGCAGGACTAGCGGGAACTTACGAGCAGTACTTC.

This clone was recorded once. As DNA, the CDR3 is TGTGCCAGCAGTTCCGGGACAATCGTATCGCAGTATTTT. Its translation is CASSSGTIVSQYF. The chain is built from TRBV28 and TRBJ2-3; maybe TRBD1 (6 bases). Trimming pared 4 bases from V and 10 bases from J, leaving 15 bases between. The CDR3 sequence is 13 residues long. Germline CDR1 MDHEN, CDR2 SYDVKM.

The chain employs TRBV7-2 and TRBJ2-2; 8 nucleotides line up with TRBD2. V was pared by 4 bases and J by 7 bases, with 14 bases of the junction left unmatched. The germline V gene has CDR1 SGHTA and CDR2 FQGNSA. The CDR3 is 17 amino acids. The CDR3 spells CASSSNMLGLAIGELFF. The CDR3 DNA sequence: TGTGCCAGCAGCTCCAATATGCTTGGACTAGCAATCGGGGAGCTGTTTTTT.